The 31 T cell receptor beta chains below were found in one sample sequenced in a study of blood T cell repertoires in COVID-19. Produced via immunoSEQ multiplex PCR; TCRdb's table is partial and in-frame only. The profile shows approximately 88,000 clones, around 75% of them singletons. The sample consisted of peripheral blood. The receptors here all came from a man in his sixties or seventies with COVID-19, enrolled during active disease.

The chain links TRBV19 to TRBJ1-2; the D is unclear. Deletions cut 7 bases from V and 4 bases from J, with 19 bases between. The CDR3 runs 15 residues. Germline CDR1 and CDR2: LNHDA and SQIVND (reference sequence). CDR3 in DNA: TGTGCCAGTACCCCGACGATGGGGAGTCCCTATGGCTACACCTTC. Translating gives CASTPTMGSPYGYTF. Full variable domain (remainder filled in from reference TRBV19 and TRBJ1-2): DGGITQSPKYLFRKEGQNVTLSCEQNLNHDAMYWYRQDPGQGLRLIYYSQIVNDFQKGDIAEGYSVSREKKESFPLTVTSAQKNPTAFYLCASTPTMGSPYGYTFGSGTRLTVV.

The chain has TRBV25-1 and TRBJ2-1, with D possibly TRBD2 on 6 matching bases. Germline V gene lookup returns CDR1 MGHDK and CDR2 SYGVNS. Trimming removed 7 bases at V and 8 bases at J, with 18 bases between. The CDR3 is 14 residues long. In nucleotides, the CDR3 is TGTGCCAGCAACGTGCCCGGAGCGGGCGATGAGCAGTTCTTC. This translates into CASNVPGAGDEQFF.

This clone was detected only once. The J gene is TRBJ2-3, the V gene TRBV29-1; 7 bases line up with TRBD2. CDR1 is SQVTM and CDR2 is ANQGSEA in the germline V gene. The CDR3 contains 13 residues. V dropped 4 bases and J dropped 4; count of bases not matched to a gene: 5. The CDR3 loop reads CSVVGSGADTQYF. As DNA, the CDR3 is TGCAGCGTTGTCGGGAGCGGGGCAGATACGCAGTATTTT.

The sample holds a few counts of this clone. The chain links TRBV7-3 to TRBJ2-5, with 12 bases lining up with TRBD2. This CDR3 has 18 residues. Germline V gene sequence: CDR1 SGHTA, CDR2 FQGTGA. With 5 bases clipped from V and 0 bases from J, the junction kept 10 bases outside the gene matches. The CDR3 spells CASSPQGLAGVYQETQYF. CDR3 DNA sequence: TGTGCCAGCAGCCCCCAGGGACTAGCGGGCGTATACCAAGAGACCCAGTACTTC.

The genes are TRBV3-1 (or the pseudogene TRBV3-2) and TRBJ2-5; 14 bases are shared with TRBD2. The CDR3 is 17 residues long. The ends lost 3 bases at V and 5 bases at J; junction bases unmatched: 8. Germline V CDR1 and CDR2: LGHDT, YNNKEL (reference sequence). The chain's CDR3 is CASSHAGLAGGAETQYF. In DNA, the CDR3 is TGTGCCAGCAGCCACGCCGGACTAGCGGGGGGCGCGGAGACCCAGTACTTC.

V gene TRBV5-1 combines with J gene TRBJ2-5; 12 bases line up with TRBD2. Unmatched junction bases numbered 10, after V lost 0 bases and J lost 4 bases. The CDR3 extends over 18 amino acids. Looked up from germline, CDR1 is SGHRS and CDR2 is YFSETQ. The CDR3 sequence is CASSLAGTSGLGRETQYF. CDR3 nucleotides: TGCGCCAGCAGCTTGGCCGGGACTAGCGGGTTAGGGAGAGAGACCCAGTACTTC.

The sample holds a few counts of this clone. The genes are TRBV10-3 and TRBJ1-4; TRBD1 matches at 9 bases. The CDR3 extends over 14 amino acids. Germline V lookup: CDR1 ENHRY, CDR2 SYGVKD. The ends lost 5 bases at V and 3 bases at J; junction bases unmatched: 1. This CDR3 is CAISNRGPNEKLFF. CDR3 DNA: TGTGCCATCAGTAACAGGGGGCCTAATGAAAAACTGTTTTTT.

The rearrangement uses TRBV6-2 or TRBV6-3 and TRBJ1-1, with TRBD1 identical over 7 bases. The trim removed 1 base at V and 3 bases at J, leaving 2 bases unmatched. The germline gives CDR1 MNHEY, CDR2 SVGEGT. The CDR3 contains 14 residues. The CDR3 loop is CASSYWQGDTEAFF. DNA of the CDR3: TGTGCCAGCAGTTACTGGCAGGGGGACACTGAAGCTTTCTTT.

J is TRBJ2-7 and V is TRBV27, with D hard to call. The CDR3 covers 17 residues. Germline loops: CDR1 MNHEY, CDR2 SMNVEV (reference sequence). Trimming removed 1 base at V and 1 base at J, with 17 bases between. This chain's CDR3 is CASSLFAAAATSYEQYF. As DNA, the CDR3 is TGTGCCAGCAGTTTATTCGCCGCGGCAGCTACATCCTACGAGCAGTACTTC.

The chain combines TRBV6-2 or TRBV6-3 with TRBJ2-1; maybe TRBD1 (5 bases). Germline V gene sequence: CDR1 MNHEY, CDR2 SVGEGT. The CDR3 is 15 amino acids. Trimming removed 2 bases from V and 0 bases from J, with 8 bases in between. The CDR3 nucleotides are TGTGCCAGCAGTTACCAGGGCCCCTCCTACAATGAGCAGTTCTTC. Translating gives CASSYQGPSYNEQFF.

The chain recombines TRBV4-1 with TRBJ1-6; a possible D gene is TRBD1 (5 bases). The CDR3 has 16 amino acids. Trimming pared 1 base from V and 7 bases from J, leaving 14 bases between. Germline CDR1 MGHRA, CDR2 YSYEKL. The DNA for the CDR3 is TGCGCCAGCAGCCAAGTCGCCGGGGGTGTGAATTCACCCCTCCACTTT. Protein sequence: CASSQVAGGVNSPLHF.

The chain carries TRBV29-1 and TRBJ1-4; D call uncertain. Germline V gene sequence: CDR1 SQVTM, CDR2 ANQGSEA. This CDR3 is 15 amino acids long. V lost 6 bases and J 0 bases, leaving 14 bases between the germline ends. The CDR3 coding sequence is TGCAGCGTGGCCACCTACGGGTCAACTAATGAAAAACTGTTTTTT. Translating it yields CSVATYGSTNEKLFF. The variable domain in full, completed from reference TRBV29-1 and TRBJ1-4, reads SAVISQKPSRDICQRGTSLTIQCQVDSQVTMMFWYRQQPGQSLTLIATANQGSEATYESGFVIDKFPISRPNLTFSTLTVSNMSPEDSSIYLCSVATYGSTNEKLFFGSGTQLSVL.

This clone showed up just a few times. This CDR3 reads CASSYSMTEYEQYF. The CDR3 nucleotides are TGTGCCAGCAGTTACTCGATGACAGAATACGAGCAGTACTTC. This rearrangement joins TRBV6-5 to TRBJ2-7; the D gene is possibly TRBD1 (5 bases). The CDR3 has 14 residues. Germline loops: CDR1 MNHEY, CDR2 SVGAGI. V lost 0 bases and J lost 4, with 10 bases in between.

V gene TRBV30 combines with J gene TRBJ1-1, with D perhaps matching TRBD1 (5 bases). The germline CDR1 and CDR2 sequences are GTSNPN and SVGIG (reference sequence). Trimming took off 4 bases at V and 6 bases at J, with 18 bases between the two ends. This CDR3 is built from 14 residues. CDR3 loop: CAWTIRAGAPEAFF. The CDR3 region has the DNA TGTGCCTGGACCATCAGAGCTGGGGCCCCTGAAGCTTTCTTT.

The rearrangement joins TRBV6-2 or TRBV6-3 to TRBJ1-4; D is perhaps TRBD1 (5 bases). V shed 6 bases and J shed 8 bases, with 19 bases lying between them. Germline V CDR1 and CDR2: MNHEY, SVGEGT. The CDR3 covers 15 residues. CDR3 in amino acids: CASRPADIGMEKLFF. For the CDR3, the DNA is TGTGCCAGCAGGCCTGCGGACATTGGGATGGAAAAACTGTTTTTT.

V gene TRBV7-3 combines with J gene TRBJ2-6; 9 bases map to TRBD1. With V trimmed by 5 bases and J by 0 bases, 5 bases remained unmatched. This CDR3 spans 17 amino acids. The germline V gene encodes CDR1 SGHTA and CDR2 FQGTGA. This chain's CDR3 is CASSRWTGVSGANVLTF. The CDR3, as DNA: TGTGCCAGCAGCCGGTGGACAGGGGTCTCTGGGGCCAACGTCCTGACTTTC.

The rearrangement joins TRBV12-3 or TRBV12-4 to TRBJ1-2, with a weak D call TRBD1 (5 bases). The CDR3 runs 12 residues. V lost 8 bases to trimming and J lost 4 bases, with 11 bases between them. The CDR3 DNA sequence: TGTGCCAGCGCAAGGGGTCCCTATGGCTACACCTTC. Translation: CASARGPYGYTF.

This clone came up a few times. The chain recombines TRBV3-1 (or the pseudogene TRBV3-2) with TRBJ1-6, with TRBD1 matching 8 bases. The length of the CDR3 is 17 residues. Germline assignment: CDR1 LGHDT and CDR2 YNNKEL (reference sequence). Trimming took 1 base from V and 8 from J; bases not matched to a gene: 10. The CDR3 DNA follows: TGTGCCAGCAGCCAAGGCACAGGGGGATACAGTGATTCACCCCTCCACTTT. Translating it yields CASSQGTGGYSDSPLHF.

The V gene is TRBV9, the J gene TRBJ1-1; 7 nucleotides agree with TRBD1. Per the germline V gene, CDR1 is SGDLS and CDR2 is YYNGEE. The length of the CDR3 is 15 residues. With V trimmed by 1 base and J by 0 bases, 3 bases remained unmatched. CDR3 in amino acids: CASSVQGQMNTEAFF. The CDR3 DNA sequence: TGTGCCAGCAGCGTACAGGGACAGATGAACACTGAAGCTTTCTTT.

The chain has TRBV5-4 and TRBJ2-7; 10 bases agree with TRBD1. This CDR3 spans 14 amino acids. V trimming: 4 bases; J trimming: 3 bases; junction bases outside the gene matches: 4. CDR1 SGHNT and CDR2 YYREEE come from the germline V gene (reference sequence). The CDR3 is CASSTGQGNYEQYF. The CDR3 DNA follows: TGTGCCAGCAGCACGGGACAGGGGAACTACGAGCAGTACTTC.

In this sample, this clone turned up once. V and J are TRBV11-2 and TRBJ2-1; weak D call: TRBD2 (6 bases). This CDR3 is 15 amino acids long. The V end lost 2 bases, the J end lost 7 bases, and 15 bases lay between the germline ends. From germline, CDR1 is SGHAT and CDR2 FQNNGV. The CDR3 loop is CASSLSGEILNEQFF. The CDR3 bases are TGTGCCAGCAGCTTATCGGGGGAAATCCTTAATGAGCAGTTCTTC. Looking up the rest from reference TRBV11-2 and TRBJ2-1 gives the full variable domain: EAGVAQSPRYKIIEKRQSVAFWCNPISGHATLYWYQQILGQGPKLLIQFQNNGVVDDSQLPKDRFSAERLKGVDSTLKIQPAKLEDSAVYLCASSLSGEILNEQFFGPGTRLTVL.

The CDR3 is CAAAGPTREDTQYF. The CDR3 coding sequence is TGTGCCGCGGCGGGTCCTACCCGGGAAGATACGCAGTATTTT. The J gene is TRBJ2-3, the V gene TRBV28, with D possibly being TRBD2 (5 bases). Trimming shortened V by 11 bases and J by 5 bases, and 20 bases separated the two germline ends. The CDR3 contains 14 residues. Germline V gene sequence: CDR1 MDHEN, CDR2 SYDVKM. Full variable domain (outside the CDR3, taken from reference TRBV28 and TRBJ2-3): DVKVTQSSRYLVKRTGEKVFLECVQDMDHENMFWYRQDPGLGLRLIYFSYDVKMKEKGDIPEGYSVSREKKERFSLILESASTNQTSMYLCAAAGPTREDTQYFGPGTRLTVL.

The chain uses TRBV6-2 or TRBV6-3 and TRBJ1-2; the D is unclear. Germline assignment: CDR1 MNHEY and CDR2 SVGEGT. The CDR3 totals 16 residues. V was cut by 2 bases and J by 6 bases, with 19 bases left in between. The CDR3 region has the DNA TGTGCCAGCAGTTACCGAATACAAAGGAGGGTTGATGGCTACACCTTC. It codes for CASSYRIQRRVDGYTF.

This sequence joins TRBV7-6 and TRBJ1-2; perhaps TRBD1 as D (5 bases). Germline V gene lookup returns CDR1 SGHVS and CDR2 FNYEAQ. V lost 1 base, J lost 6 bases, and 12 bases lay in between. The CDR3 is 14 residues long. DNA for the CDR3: TGTGCCAGCAGCTTAGGTGGGGGGGTTCATGGCTACACCTTC. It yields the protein CASSLGGGVHGYTF.

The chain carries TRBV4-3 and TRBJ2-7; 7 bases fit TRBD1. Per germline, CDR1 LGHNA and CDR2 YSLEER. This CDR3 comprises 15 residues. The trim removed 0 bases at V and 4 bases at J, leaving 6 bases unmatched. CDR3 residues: CASSQEAGGTYEQYF. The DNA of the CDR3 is TGCGCCAGCAGCCAAGAGGCAGGGGGAACGTACGAGCAGTACTTC.

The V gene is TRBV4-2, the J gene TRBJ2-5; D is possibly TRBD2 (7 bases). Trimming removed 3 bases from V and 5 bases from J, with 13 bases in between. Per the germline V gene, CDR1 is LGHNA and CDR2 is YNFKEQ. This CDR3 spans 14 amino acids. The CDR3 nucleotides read TGTGCCAGCAGCCAGGGAGGGGGGCGCGAGACCCAGTACTTC. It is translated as CASSQGGGRETQYF.

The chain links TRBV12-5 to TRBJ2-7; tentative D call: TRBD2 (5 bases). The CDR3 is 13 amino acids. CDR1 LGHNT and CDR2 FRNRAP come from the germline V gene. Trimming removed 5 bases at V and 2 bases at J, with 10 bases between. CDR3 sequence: CASGLSDAYEQYF. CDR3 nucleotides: TGTGCTAGTGGTCTTAGCGATGCCTACGAGCAGTACTTC.

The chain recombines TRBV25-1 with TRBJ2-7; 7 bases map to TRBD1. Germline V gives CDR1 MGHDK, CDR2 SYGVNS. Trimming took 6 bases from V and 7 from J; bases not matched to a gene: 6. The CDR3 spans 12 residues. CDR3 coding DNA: TGTGCCAGCAGGAGGCAGGGGGTAGAGCAGTACTTC. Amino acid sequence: CASRRQGVEQYF.

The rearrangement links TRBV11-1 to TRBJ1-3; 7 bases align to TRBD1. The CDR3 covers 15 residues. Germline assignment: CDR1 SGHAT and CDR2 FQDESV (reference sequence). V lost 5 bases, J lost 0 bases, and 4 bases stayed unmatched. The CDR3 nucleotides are TGTGCCAGCAGCATTGACAGGGTCTCTGGAAACACCATATATTTT. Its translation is CASSIDRVSGNTIYF. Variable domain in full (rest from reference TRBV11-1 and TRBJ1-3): EAEVAQSPRYKITEKSQAVAFWCDPISGHATLYWYRQILGQGPELLVQFQDESVVDDSQLPKDRFSAERLKGVDSTLKIQPAELGDSAMYLCASSIDRVSGNTIYFGEGSWLTVV.

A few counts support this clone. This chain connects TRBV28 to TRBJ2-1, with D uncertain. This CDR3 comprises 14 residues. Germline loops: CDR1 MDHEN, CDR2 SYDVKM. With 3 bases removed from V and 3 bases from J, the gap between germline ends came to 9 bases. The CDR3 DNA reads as TGTGCCAGCAGTTTGCAGAATTACTACAATGAGCAGTTCTTC. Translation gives CASSLQNYYNEQFF.

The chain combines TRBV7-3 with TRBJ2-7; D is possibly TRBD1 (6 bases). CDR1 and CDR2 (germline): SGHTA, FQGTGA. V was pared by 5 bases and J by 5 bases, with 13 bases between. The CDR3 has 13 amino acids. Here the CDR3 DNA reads TGTGCCAGCAGCACAGGGATATCCCACGAGCAGTACTTC. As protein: CASSTGISHEQYF.